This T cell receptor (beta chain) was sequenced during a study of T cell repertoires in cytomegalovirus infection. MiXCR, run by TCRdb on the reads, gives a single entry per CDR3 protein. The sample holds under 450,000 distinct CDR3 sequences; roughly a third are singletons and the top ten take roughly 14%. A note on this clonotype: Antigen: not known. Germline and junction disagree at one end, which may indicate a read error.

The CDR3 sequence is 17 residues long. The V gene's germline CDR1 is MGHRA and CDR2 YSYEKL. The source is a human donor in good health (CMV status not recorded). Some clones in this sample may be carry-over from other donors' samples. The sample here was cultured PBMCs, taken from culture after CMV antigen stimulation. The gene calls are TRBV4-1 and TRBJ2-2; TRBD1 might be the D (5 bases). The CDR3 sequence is CASSQPTTEPNTGELFF. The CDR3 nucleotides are TGTGCCAGCAGCCAACCCACGACAGAACCGAACACCGGGGAGCTGTTTTTT.